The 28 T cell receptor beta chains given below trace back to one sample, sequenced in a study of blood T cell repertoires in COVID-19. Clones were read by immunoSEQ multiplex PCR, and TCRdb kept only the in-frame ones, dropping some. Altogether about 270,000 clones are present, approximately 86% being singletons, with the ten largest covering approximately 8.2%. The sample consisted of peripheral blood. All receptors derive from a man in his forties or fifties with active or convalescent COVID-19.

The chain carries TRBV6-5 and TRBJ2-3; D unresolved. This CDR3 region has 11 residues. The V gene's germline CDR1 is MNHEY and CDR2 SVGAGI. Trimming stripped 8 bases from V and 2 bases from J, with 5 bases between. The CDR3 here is CASQNTDTQYF. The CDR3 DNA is TGTGCCAGCCAGAACACAGATACGCAGTATTTT.

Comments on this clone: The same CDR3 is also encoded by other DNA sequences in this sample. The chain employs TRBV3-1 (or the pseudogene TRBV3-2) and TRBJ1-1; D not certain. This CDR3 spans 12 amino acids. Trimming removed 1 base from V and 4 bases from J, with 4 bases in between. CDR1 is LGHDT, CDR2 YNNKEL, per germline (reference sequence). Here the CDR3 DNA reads TGTGCCAGCAGCCAAGTCAGCACTGAAGCTTTCTTT. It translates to CASSQVSTEAFF.

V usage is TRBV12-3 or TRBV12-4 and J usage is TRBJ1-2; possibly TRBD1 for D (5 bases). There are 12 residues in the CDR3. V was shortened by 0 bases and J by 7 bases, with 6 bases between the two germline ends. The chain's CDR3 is CASSLAGVGYTF. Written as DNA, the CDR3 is TGTGCCAGCAGTTTAGCAGGGGTTGGCTACACCTTC.

CDR3 sequence: CASSRPTENYGYTF. The CDR3 DNA follows: TGCGCCAGCAGCCGACCTACAGAGAACTATGGCTACACCTTC. The V and J genes are TRBV5-1 and TRBJ1-2, with D uncertain. The CDR3 runs to 14 residues. V lost 4 bases and J lost 2, with 12 bases in between. Germline CDR1 SGHRS, CDR2 YFSETQ.

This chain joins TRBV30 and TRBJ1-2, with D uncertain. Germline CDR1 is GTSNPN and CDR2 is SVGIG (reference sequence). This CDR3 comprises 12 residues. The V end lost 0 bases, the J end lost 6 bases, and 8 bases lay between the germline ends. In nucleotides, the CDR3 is TGTGCCTGGAGTGTAGGAGGGCATGGCTACACCTTC. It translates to CAWSVGGHGYTF.

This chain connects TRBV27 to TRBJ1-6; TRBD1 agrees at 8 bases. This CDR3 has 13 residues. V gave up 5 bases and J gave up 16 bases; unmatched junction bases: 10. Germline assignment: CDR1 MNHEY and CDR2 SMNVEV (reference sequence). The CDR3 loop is CASSAGTGYLLHF. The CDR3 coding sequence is TGTGCCAGCAGTGCCGGGACAGGATATTTGCTCCACTTT.

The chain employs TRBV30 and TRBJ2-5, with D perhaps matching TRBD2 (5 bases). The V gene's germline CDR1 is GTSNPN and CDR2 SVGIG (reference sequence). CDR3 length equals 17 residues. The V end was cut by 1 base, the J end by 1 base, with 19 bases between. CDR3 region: CAWSDELMTIGQETQYF. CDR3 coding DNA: TGTGCCTGGAGTGATGAACTCATGACTATTGGCCAAGAGACCCAGTACTTC.

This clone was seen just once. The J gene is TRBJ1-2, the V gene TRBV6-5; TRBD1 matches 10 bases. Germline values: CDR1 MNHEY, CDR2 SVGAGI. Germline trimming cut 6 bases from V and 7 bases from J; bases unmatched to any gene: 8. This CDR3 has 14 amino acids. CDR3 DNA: TGTGCCAGCAGCTATGGGACAGGGGACTTTGGCTACACCTTC. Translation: CASSYGTGDFGYTF.

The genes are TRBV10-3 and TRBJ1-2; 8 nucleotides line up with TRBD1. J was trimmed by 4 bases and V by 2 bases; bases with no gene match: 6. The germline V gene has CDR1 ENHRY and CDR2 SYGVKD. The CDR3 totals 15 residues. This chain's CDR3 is CAISETGTGPYGYTF. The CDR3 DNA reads TGTGCCATCAGTGAGACCGGGACAGGACCCTATGGCTACACCTTC.

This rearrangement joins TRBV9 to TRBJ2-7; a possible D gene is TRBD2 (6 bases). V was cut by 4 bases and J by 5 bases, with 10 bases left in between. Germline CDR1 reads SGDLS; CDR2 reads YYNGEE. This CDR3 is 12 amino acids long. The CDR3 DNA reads TGTGCCAGCAGCCCCGGAGGGAACGAGCAGTACTTC. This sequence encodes CASSPGGNEQYF.

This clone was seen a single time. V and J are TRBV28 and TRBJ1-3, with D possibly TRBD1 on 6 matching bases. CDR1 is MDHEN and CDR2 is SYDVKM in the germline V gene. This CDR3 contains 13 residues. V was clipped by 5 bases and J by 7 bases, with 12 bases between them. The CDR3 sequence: CASSNRDGNTIYF. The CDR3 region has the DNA TGTGCCAGCAGTAACAGGGATGGGAACACCATATATTTT.

The CDR3 region is CASSPDSNYGYTF. The DNA of the CDR3 is TGTGCCAGCAGCCCCGACAGCAACTATGGCTACACCTTC. The genes are TRBV27 and TRBJ1-2; tentative D call: TRBD1 (5 bases). The CDR3 loop spans 13 amino acids. CDR1 and CDR2 from the germline V gene are MNHEY and SMNVEV (reference sequence). V lost 6 bases and J 2 bases, leaving 10 bases between the germline ends.

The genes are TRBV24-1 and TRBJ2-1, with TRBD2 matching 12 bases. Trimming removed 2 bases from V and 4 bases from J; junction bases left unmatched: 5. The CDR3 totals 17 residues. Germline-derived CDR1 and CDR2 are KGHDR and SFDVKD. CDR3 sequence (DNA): TGTGCCACCAGTGATTCCCGGACTAGCGGGGTTTACAATGAGCAGTTCTTC. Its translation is CATSDSRTSGVYNEQFF.

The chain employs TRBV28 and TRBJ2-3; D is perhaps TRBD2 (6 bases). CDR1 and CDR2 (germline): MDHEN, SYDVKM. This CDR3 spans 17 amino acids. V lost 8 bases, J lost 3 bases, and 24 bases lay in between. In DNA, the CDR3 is TGTGCCAGCGACCTGTTCGGGGGAAGGGGACCGACAGATACGCAGTATTTT. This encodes CASDLFGGRGPTDTQYF. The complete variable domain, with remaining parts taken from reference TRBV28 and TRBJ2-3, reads DVKVTQSSRYLVKRTGEKVFLECVQDMDHENMFWYRQDPGLGLRLIYFSYDVKMKEKGDIPEGYSVSREKKERFSLILESASTNQTSMYLCASDLFGGRGPTDTQYFGPGTRLTVL.

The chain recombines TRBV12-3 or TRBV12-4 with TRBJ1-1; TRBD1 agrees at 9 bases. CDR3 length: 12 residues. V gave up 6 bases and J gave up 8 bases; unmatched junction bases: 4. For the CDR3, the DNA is TGTGCCAGCAGCCAGGGACAGGGAGAAGCTTTCTTT. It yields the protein CASSQGQGEAFF.

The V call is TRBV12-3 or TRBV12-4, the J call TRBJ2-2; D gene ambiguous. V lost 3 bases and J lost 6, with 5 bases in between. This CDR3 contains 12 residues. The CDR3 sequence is CASSFPSGELFF. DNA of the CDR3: TGTGCCAGCAGTTTCCCGTCCGGGGAGCTGTTTTTT.

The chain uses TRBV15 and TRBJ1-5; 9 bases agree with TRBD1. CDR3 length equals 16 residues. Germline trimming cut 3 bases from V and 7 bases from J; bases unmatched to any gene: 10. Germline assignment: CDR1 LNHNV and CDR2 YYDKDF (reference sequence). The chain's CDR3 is CATSRDRDRAYQPQHF. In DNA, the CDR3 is TGTGCCACCAGCAGGGACCGGGACAGGGCATACCAGCCCCAGCATTTT.

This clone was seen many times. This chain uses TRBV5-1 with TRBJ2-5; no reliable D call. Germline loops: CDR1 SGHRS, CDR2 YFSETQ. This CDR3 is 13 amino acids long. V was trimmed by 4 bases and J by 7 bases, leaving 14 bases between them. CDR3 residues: CASSTVTDGTQYF. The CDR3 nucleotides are TGCGCCAGCAGCACCGTCACAGACGGGACCCAGTACTTC.

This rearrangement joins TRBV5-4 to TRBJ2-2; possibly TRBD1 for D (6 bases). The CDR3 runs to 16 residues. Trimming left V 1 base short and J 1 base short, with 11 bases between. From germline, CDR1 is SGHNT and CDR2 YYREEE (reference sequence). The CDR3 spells CASSLRDMGNTGELFF. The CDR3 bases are TGTGCCAGCAGCTTGCGGGACATGGGGAACACCGGGGAGCTGTTTTTT. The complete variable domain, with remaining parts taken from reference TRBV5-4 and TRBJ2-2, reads ETGVTQSPTHLIKTRGQQVTLRCSSQSGHNTVSWYQQALGQGPQFIFQYYREEENGRGNFPPRFSGLQFPNYSSELNVNALELDDSALYLCASSLRDMGNTGELFFGEGSRLTVL.

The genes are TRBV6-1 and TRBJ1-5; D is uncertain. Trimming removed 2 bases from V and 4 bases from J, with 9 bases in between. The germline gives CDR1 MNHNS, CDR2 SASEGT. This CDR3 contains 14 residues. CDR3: CASSELAPNQPQHF. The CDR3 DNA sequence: TGTGCCAGCAGTGAATTGGCCCCGAATCAGCCCCAGCATTTT.

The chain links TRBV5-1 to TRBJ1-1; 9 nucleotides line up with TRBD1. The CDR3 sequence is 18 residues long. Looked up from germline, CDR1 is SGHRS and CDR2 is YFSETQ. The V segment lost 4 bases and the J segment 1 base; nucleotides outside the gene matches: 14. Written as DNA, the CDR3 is TGCGCCAGCAGCCAAGCTGGGACAGGGCGAATCGGGAACACTGAAGCTTTCTTT. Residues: CASSQAGTGRIGNTEAFF.

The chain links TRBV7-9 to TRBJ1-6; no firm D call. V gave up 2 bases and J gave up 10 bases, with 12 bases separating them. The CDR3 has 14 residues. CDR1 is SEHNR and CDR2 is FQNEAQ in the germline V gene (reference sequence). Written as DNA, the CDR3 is TGTGCCAGCAGCTTATCGGGTTCAGCATCACCCCTCCACTTT. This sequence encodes CASSLSGSASPLHF.

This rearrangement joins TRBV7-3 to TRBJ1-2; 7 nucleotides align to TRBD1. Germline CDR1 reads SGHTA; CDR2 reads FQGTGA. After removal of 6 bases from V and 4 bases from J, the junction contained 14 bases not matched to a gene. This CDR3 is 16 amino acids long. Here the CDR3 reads CASSPAPRQGGYGYTF. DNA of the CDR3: TGTGCCAGCAGTCCAGCGCCTCGACAGGGAGGCTATGGCTACACCTTC.

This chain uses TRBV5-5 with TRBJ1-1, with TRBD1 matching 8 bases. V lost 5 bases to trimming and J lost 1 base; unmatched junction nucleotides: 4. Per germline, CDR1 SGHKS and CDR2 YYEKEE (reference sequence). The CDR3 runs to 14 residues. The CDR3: CASSSRGPNTEAFF. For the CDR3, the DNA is TGTGCCAGCAGTTCCAGGGGGCCGAACACTGAAGCTTTCTTT.

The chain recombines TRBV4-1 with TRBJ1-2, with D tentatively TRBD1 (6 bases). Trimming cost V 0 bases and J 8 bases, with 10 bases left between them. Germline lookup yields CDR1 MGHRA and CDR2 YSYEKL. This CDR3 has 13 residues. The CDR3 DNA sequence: TGCGCCAGCAGCCAAGACAGGGGAAGCGGCTACACCTTC. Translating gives CASSQDRGSGYTF.

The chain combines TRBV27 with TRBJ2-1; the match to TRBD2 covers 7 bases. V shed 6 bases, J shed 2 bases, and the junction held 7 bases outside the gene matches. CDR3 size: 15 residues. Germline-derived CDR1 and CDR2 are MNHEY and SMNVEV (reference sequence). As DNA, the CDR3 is TGTGCCAGCAGCATGACTAGCTGGACCTACAATGAGCAGTTCTTC. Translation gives CASSMTSWTYNEQFF.

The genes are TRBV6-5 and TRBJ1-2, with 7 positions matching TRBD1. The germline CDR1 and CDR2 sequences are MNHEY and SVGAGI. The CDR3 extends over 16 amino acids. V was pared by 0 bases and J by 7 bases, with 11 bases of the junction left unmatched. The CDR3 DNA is TGTGCCAGCAGTTACTCGCCCCCGAACAGGGGAGGTGGCTACACCTTC. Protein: CASSYSPPNRGGGYTF.

CDR3 amino acids: CASSQEGQSYTGELFF. CDR3 sequence (DNA): TGTGCCAGCAGCCAAGAAGGACAGAGCTACACCGGGGAGCTGTTTTTT. The chain has TRBV4-2 and TRBJ2-2, with D tentatively TRBD1 (6 bases). In germline, CDR1 is LGHNA, CDR2 YNFKEQ. The CDR3 is 16 amino acids. V shed 0 bases and J shed 3 bases, with 11 bases lying between them.